A single sample is the source of the 11 T cell receptor beta chains below, sequenced in a study of a mutant IDH1 vaccine in newly diagnosed glioma (dated by TCRdb to the early 2020s). The library was obtained by the immunoSEQ multiplex PCR assay. TCRdb provides this immuneACCESS table in a form limited to in-frame rearrangements. Some clones are lacking; in checked studies, under half of them reflect an unresolved V gene, and why the rest are absent is not known. The sample records approximately 61,000 clones, approximately 79% of which are singletons. The ten largest clones take up approximately 7.4% of the sample. Antigen specificity for these receptors is unknown. The sample's time point label, decoded: week 5, during vaccination. Every vaccine dose consisted of 300 ug of a 20-mer mutant IDH1 peptide in Montanide, administered subcutaneously together with topical imiquimod. The starting material was PBMCs, obtained from a glioma patient whose treatment included an IDH1 peptide vaccine. The receptors here all came from a woman in her forties or fifties with glioma.

This clone was recorded a few times. The J gene is TRBJ1-2, the V gene TRBV9; D ambiguous. Trimming removed 0 bases at V and 0 bases at J, with 12 bases between. This CDR3 contains 16 residues. Germline-derived CDR1 and CDR2 are SGDLS and YYNGEE. CDR3 amino acids: CASSVAPADTNYGYTF. CDR3 coding DNA: TGTGCCAGCAGCGTAGCCCCAGCCGATACTAACTATGGCTACACCTTC.

The chain has TRBV4-3 and TRBJ1-6; no reliable D call. The V gene lost 2 bases and the J gene lost 13 bases, with 18 bases spanning the gap. The CDR3 totals 15 residues. Per the germline V gene, CDR1 is LGHNA and CDR2 is YSLEER. The CDR3 nucleotides read TGCGCCAGCAGCCAAAGGCCCAATGGGGAATCGCCCCTCCACTTT. As protein: CASSQRPNGESPLHF.

The V gene is TRBV10-2, the J gene TRBJ2-3, with D unclear. CDR1 and CDR2 from the germline V gene are WSHSY and SAAADI. V was trimmed by 4 bases and J by 5 bases, leaving 7 bases between them. The CDR3 extends over 12 amino acids. CDR3 coding DNA: TGCGCCAGCAGTGTTCAGGTAGATACGCAGTATTTT. Translation gives CASSVQVDTQYF.

The CDR3 DNA sequence: TGTGCCAGCAGTTACTCGGAGGTGGGGGAGCAGTACTTC. Protein sequence: CASSYSEVGEQYF. J is TRBJ2-7 and V is TRBV6-5, with a possible D match to TRBD2 (5 bases). The ends were cut back, 0 bases at V and 7 bases at J, with 10 bases in the middle. The V gene's germline CDR1 is MNHEY and CDR2 SVGAGI. The CDR3 totals 13 residues.

The chain links TRBV6-5 to TRBJ1-1; unclear D gene. Germline loops: CDR1 MNHEY, CDR2 SVGAGI. This CDR3 contains 15 residues. Trimming took off 2 bases at V and 5 bases at J, with 15 bases between the two ends. In DNA, the CDR3 is TGTGCCAGCAGTTACGGTAGGGCGATGGCGACTGAAGCTTTCTTT. Residues: CASSYGRAMATEAFF.

This chain links TRBV5-4 with TRBJ2-7; 9 bases map to TRBD2. The CDR3 consists of 16 residues. The J segment lost 3 bases and the V segment lost 0 bases, leaving 7 bases of the junction unmatched. Germline CDR1 is SGHNT and CDR2 is YYREEE (reference sequence). CDR3 residues: CASSLGSGGPVYEQYF. The DNA for the CDR3 is TGTGCCAGCAGCTTGGGGAGCGGGGGGCCTGTCTACGAGCAGTACTTC.

This rearrangement joins TRBV6-1 to TRBJ1-5; D not resolved. The CDR3 covers 16 residues. Germline V lookup: CDR1 MNHNS, CDR2 SASEGT. Trimming removed 3 bases at V and 0 bases at J, with 12 bases between. CDR3 in DNA: TGTGCCAGCAGTGACATAACGGTTCATAGCAATCAGCCCCAGCATTTT. Amino acids: CASSDITVHSNQPQHF.

This clone was observed a single time. As DNA, the CDR3 is TGTGCCAGTAGTACTCGGACAGGGGGCAACTACGAGCAGTACTTC. Translation: CASSTRTGGNYEQYF. This chain uses TRBV19 with TRBJ2-7, with 11 bases identical to TRBD1. The CDR3 extends over 15 amino acids. Germline CDR1 LNHDA, CDR2 SQIVND (reference sequence). The trim removed 4 bases at V and 3 bases at J, leaving 5 bases unmatched.

The V call is TRBV6-1, the J call TRBJ1-5; no definite D call. Germline V CDR1 and CDR2: MNHNS, SASEGT. The germline V and J ends were trimmed by 2 bases and 2 bases, with 13 bases remaining between them. The CDR3 length is 16 residues. CDR3 sequence reads: CASSESVGIGNQPQHF. The DNA for the CDR3 is TGTGCCAGCAGTGAAAGTGTGGGTATAGGCAATCAGCCCCAGCATTTT.

This clone was recorded a few times. V usage is TRBV7-9 and J usage is TRBJ1-1; no clear D. Trimming stripped 1 base from V and 7 bases from J, with 7 bases between. Germline lookup yields CDR1 SEHNR and CDR2 FQNEAQ (reference sequence). The CDR3 is 12 residues long. In DNA, the CDR3 is TGTGCCAGCAGCTTAGGCGCTGGTGAAGCTTTCTTT. Translation: CASSLGAGEAFF.

V is TRBV6-1 and J is TRBJ2-7; 9 bases agree with TRBD1. The CDR3 covers 14 residues. Looked up from germline, CDR1 is MNHNS and CDR2 is SASEGT. After removal of 5 bases from V and 2 bases from J, the junction contained 4 bases not matched to a gene. The CDR3 DNA sequence: TGTGCCAGCAGTCGACAGGGGGGAGCCTACGAGCAGTACTTC. Protein product: CASSRQGGAYEQYF.